Listed below are T cell receptor beta chains from one sample, sequenced in a study of cytomegalovirus exposure and HLA in healthy donors. The assay was immunoSEQ multiplex PCR, and TCRdb's table has in-frame clones only and misses some. The table records 30,000 to 40,000 clones, more than 70% of them present only once. Sequencing input: PBMCs. The source of these receptors is a woman younger than 45 in good health and CMV-seropositive. Each CDR3 is given with its conserved first and last residue. Each record gives: V gene, J gene, CDR3 length, clone size, D gene, CDR3 protein, CDR3 DNA. The D gene is left open where the match is weak. Only part of the rows carry a size: once, few, many, or a class if the clone is expanded.

>TRBV7-6|TRBJ2-1|15|once|.
CASSPSARPENEQFF
TGTGCCAGCAGTCCTAGCGCGCGACCGGAAAATGAGCAGTTCTTC
>TRBV30|TRBJ2-1|10|once|.
CACSENEQFF
TGTGCCTGTAGCGAAAATGAGCAGTTCTTC
>TRBV20-1|TRBJ1-4|11|once|.
CSAIDTGKLFF
TGCAGTGCTATAGATACAGGCAAACTGTTTTTT
>TRBV7-9|TRBJ2-2|16|.|TRBD1
CASSPLGTANTGELFF
TGTGCCAGCAGCCCCTTAGGGACAGCGAACACCGGGGAGCTGTTTTTT
>TRBV6-5|TRBJ1-2|14|.|.
CASSTMGGSSGYTF
TGTGCCAGCAGTACTATGGGGGGATCCAGCGGCTACACCTTC
>TRBV4-1|TRBJ2-5|16|.|TRBD1
CASSHPGQDRIETQYF
TGCGCCAGCAGCCACCCCGGACAGGATCGTATAGAGACCCAGTACTTC
>TRBV19|TRBJ1-5|16|.|TRBD1
CASRRDRGGGNQPQHF
TGTGCCAGTAGGCGCGACAGGGGAGGAGGCAATCAGCCCCAGCATTTT
>TRBV20-1|TRBJ2-5|11|.|.
CSADSQETQYF
TGCAGTGCCGACAGCCAAGAGACCCAGTACTTC
>TRBV28|TRBJ2-6|17|.|TRBD1
CASSRGQGARGANVLTF
TGTGCCAGCAGCCGGGGACAGGGGGCGCGTGGGGCCAACGTCCTGACTTTC
>TRBV4-1|TRBJ2-7|12|.|TRBD1
CASGTTGGEQYF
TGCGCCAGCGGGACGACAGGGGGCGAGCAGTACTTC
>TRBV6-1|TRBJ1-2|12|.|TRBD1
CASMGDRDDYTF
TGTGCCAGCATGGGGGACAGGGACGACTACACCTTC
>TRBV18|TRBJ1-4|16|.|TRBD1
CASSRGTASTNEKLFF
TGTGCCAGCTCACGGGGGACAGCCTCAACTAATGAAAAACTGTTTTTT
>TRBV5-1|TRBJ1-1|15|.|TRBD1
CASSGGQGMNTEAFF
TGCGCCAGCAGCGGGGGACAGGGGATGAACACTGAAGCTTTCTTT
>TRBV6-5|TRBJ2-7|13|.|TRBD1
CASSPGTGYEQYF
TGTGCCAGCAGTCCCGGGACAGGGTACGAGCAGTACTTC
>TRBV27|TRBJ2-7|18|few|TRBD2
CASGEVKTSGRVDYEQYF
TGTGCCAGCGGAGAAGTCAAGACTAGCGGGAGGGTAGACTACGAGCAGTACTTC
>TRBV19|TRBJ2-5|13|few|.
CASSMRDQETQYF
TGTGCCAGTAGTATGCGGGATCAAGAGACCCAGTACTTC
>TRBV29-1|TRBJ2-3|14|.|.
CSVLEGYRTDTQYF
TGCAGCGTTTTGGAGGGGTACCGCACAGATACGCAGTATTTT
>TRBV27|TRBJ2-3|15|.|.
CASSLLGALTDTQYF
TGTGCCAGCAGTTTACTGGGGGCTCTCACAGATACGCAGTATTTT
>TRBV5-1|TRBJ2-2|14|.|.
CASSFQANTGELFF
TGCGCCAGCAGCTTCCAGGCGAACACCGGGGAGCTGTTTTTT
>TRBV27|TRBJ1-1|17|.|TRBD1
CASTFRVGTGFLTEAFF
TGTGCCAGCACTTTCCGTGTCGGGACAGGGTTCCTCACTGAAGCTTTCTTT
>TRBV2|TRBJ1-1|14|.|.
CASSSTAGGTEAFF
TGTGCCAGCAGTTCAACCGCCGGGGGCACTGAAGCTTTCTTT
>TRBV19|TRBJ2-1|16|.|.
CASSIDAQGVPFEQFF
TGTGCCAGTAGTATTGACGCACAGGGTGTTCCATTTGAGCAGTTCTTC
>TRBV4-2|TRBJ2-4|20|.|TRBD1
CASSQGAGTGWNEAKNIQYF
TGTGCCAGCAGCCAAGGGGCCGGGACAGGGTGGAACGAGGCCAAAAACATTCAGTACTTC
>TRBV4-2|TRBJ2-1|18|.|TRBD2
CASSQDGQGLVGRNEQFF
TGTGCCAGCAGCCAAGACGGCCAGGGTCTTGTCGGGAGGAATGAGCAGTTCTTC
>TRBV5-1|TRBJ1-2|13|once|.
CASSLGTNYGYTF
TGCGCCAGCAGCTTGGGGACAAACTATGGCTACACCTTC
>TRBV6-5|TRBJ1-2|15|.|TRBD1
CASSYSGGQGCSYTF
TGTGCCAGCAGTTACTCTGGGGGACAGGGGTGTAGCTACACCTTC
>TRBV5-1|TRBJ2-1|14|few|.
CASRGGVGYNEQFF
TGCGCCAGCAGGGGCGGGGTAGGCTACAATGAGCAGTTCTTC